The 23 T cell receptor beta chains reported below all come from one sample, sequenced in a study of early stage breast cancer tumors. Profiled with immunoSEQ multiplex PCR; TCRdb holds only in-frame clones, not every one. The sample consists of about 58,000 clones, about 83% of them appearing once. The sequenced material came from blood. The origin of the receptors is a person aged 30-39 years with breast cancer.

This sequence joins TRBV6-6 and TRBJ2-1; D perhaps matches TRBD1 (6 bases). The CDR3 extends over 16 amino acids. Trimming shortened V by 7 bases and J by 6 bases, and 22 bases separated the two germline ends. Per the germline V gene, CDR1 is MNHNY and CDR2 is SVGAGI (reference sequence). The CDR3 DNA is TGTGCCAGCACCCACAGGGCCGGTCGAGGGGGCAATGAGCAGTTCTTC. As protein: CASTHRAGRGGNEQFF.

The chain carries TRBV2 and TRBJ1-2; 8 positions match TRBD1. Trimming cost V 4 bases and J 4 bases; bases outside gene matches: 2. The germline CDR1 and CDR2 sequences are SNHLY and FYNNEI. This CDR3 spans 13 amino acids. CDR3 coding DNA: TGTGCCAGCAGTGGGGACAGGCCCTATGGCTACACCTTC. Its protein product is CASSGDRPYGYTF. The full variable domain, with the rest looked up from reference TRBV2 and TRBJ1-2, is EPEVTQTPSHQVTQMGQEVILRCVPISNHLYFYWYRQILGQKVEFLVSFYNNEISEKSEIFDDQFSVERPDGSNFTLKIRSTKLEDSAMYFCASSGDRPYGYTFGSGTRLTVV.

The chain carries TRBV4-1 and TRBJ2-7; TRBD2 is a possible D gene (6 bases). The CDR3 is made up of 15 amino acids. Germline V gives CDR1 MGHRA, CDR2 YSYEKL. The V end was cut by 1 base, the J end by 2 bases, with 12 bases between. CDR3 sequence (DNA): TGCGCCAGCAGCCAAGGTCAGGGAGGAACCTACGAGCAGTACTTC. Residues: CASSQGQGGTYEQYF.

The chain employs TRBV5-1 and TRBJ2-7; 13 positions agree with TRBD2. In germline, CDR1 is SGHRS, CDR2 YFSETQ. The CDR3 is 14 residues long. V lost 4 bases, J lost 5 bases, and 3 bases stayed unmatched. The CDR3 DNA sequence: TGCGCCAGCAGCCCCGGGACTAGCGGGAACGAGCAGTACTTC. Its protein product is CASSPGTSGNEQYF.

This sequence joins TRBV7-9 and TRBJ2-5; a possible D gene is TRBD2 (5 bases). Germline V gives CDR1 SEHNR, CDR2 FQNEAQ (reference sequence). The CDR3 loop spans 14 amino acids. Trimming left V 7 bases short and J 2 bases short, with 14 bases between. The CDR3 here is CASIKEGYQETQYF. The CDR3 nucleotides read TGTGCCAGCATCAAAGAGGGCTATCAAGAGACCCAGTACTTC.

The chain employs TRBV7-2 and TRBJ1-6; the match to TRBD1 covers 9 bases. With 3 bases clipped from V and 10 bases from J, the junction kept 10 bases outside the gene matches. This CDR3 contains 16 residues. CDR1 is SGHTA and CDR2 is FQGNSA in the germline V gene. CDR3 sequence: CASSFPPGQGGSPLHF. The CDR3 coding sequence is TGTGCCAGCAGCTTCCCCCCGGGACAGGGCGGATCACCCCTCCACTTT.

The rearrangement uses TRBV30 and TRBJ1-1, with D unresolved. CDR1 and CDR2 (germline): GTSNPN, SVGIG (reference sequence). The V gene lost 5 bases and the J gene lost 0 bases, with 10 bases spanning the gap. This CDR3 is 13 amino acids long. CDR3 in amino acids: CAWDQNMNTEAFF. Here the CDR3 DNA reads TGTGCCTGGGATCAGAACATGAACACTGAAGCTTTCTTT.

V gene TRBV11-2 combines with J gene TRBJ2-1, with D perhaps matching TRBD2 (6 bases). Germline V lookup: CDR1 SGHAT, CDR2 FQNNGV. The CDR3 spans 17 residues. The germline V and J ends were trimmed by 5 bases and 1 base, with 18 bases remaining between them. CDR3: CASSRHLLGGSYNEQFF. Written as DNA, the CDR3 is TGTGCCAGCAGCCGCCACTTGTTGGGAGGATCCTACAATGAGCAGTTCTTC.

V usage is TRBV18 and J usage is TRBJ1-4; no clear D. Germline CDR1 and CDR2: KGHSH and LQKENI. The CDR3 runs to 16 residues. With 2 bases removed from V and 8 bases from J, the gap between germline ends came to 18 bases. This CDR3 reads CASSPFPPGPTEKLFF. The DNA of the CDR3 is TGTGCCAGCTCACCATTCCCCCCGGGCCCAACGGAAAAACTGTTTTTT.

This chain uses TRBV7-3 with TRBJ2-3; 7 bases map to TRBD1. CDR3 length: 15 amino acids. V shed 5 bases, J shed 2 bases, and the junction held 7 bases outside the gene matches. The germline gives CDR1 SGHTA, CDR2 FQGTGA. The CDR3 coding sequence is TGTGCCAGCAGCGCCCAAGGGGGCTCCACAGATACGCAGTATTTT. It translates to CASSAQGGSTDTQYF.

This sequence joins TRBV9 and TRBJ2-1, with 11 bases aligning to TRBD2. Germline assignment: CDR1 SGDLS and CDR2 YYNGEE. The J segment lost 6 bases and the V segment lost 3 bases, leaving 17 bases of the junction unmatched. The CDR3 runs 19 residues. Here the CDR3 DNA reads TGTGCCAGCAGCGCTTTTTGGAGCGGGACGACTAGCGGGACCAATGAGCAGTTCTTC. Translated, it gives CASSAFWSGTTSGTNEQFF.

The genes are TRBV4-1 and TRBJ2-7; TRBD2 aligns across 8 bases. This CDR3 is 17 amino acids long. Losses at the gene ends were 0 bases for V and 2 bases for J; bases not matched to a gene: 9. Germline loops: CDR1 MGHRA, CDR2 YSYEKL. As DNA, the CDR3 is TGCGCCAGCAGCCAAGATTGGGCCGGGGGGGGAACCTACGAGCAGTACTTC. Translation: CASSQDWAGGGTYEQYF.

The CDR3 here is CASSQLAGRAYNEQFF. CDR3 sequence (DNA): TGTGCCAGCAGCCAACTAGCGGGGCGTGCCTACAATGAGCAGTTCTTC. The chain employs TRBV5-6 and TRBJ2-1, with 10 bases matching TRBD2. The germline V gene encodes CDR1 SGHDT and CDR2 YYEEEE. This CDR3 spans 16 amino acids. V shed 4 bases and J 2 bases; nucleotides not matched to a gene: 6.

Points on this clone: A read error may produce the germline difference seen at one junction end. The chain links TRBV2 to TRBJ1-4, with D hard to call. This CDR3 has 13 residues. Germline-derived CDR1 and CDR2 are SNHLY and FYNNEI. The CDR3 region has the DNA TGTGCCAGCAGCGAAGTCGGGGTAGAAAAACTGTTTTTT. Translating it yields CASSEVGVEKLFF. The full variable domain, rest sourced from reference TRBV2 and TRBJ1-4, is EPEVTQTPSHQVTQMGQEVILRCVPISNHLYFYWYRQILGQKVEFLVSFYNNEISEKSEIFDDQFSVERPDGSNFTLKIRSTKLEDSAMYFCASSEVGVEKLFFGSGTQLSVL.

J is TRBJ2-7 and V is TRBV6-1, with 11 bases matching TRBD2. The CDR3 loop spans 16 amino acids. Germline assignment: CDR1 MNHNS and CDR2 SASEGT. V lost 8 bases to trimming and J lost 3 bases; unmatched junction nucleotides: 12. CDR3: CASREGPGLAVYEQYF. DNA of the CDR3: TGTGCCAGCCGGGAAGGACCGGGACTAGCGGTCTACGAGCAGTACTTC.

The chain joins TRBV5-1 to TRBJ2-7; 14 nucleotides line up with TRBD2. Germline CDR1 SGHRS, CDR2 YFSETQ. After removal of 0 bases from V and 3 bases from J, the junction contained 5 bases not matched to a gene. The CDR3 contains 17 residues. As DNA, the CDR3 is TGCGCCAGCAGCTTGGAGGGGGGACTAGCGGGAGTCTACGAGCAGTACTTC. Its protein is CASSLEGGLAGVYEQYF.

This chain uses TRBV4-2 with TRBJ2-1; D unclear. There are 17 residues in the CDR3. V lost 0 bases to trimming and J lost 0 bases, with 12 bases between them. CDR1 LGHNA and CDR2 YNFKEQ come from the germline V gene. For the CDR3, the DNA is TGTGCCAGCAGCCAAGACCGCGGTTGGGGCTCCTACAATGAGCAGTTCTTC. Amino acids: CASSQDRGWGSYNEQFF.

The chain joins TRBV7-2 to TRBJ2-5, with TRBD2 identical over 7 bases. The CDR3 contains 12 residues. Trimming removed 5 bases from V and 3 bases from J; junction bases left unmatched: 0. Germline-derived CDR1 and CDR2 are SGHTA and FQGNSA. CDR3 in amino acids: CASSGGEETQYF. The CDR3 DNA reads as TGTGCCAGCAGCGGGGGGGAAGAGACCCAGTACTTC. The variable domain in full, completed from reference TRBV7-2 and TRBJ2-5, reads GAGVSQSPSNKVTEKGKDVELRCDPISGHTALYWYRQSLGQGLEFLIYFQGNSAPDKSGLPSDRFSAERTGGSVSTLTIQRTQQEDSAVYLCASSGGEETQYFGPGTRLLVL.

The V and J genes are TRBV27 and TRBJ2-1, with 11 bases identical to TRBD2. This CDR3 comprises 18 residues. Unmatched junction bases numbered 7, after V lost 3 bases and J lost 0 bases. Germline CDR1 is MNHEY and CDR2 is SMNVEV (reference sequence). The CDR3 loop reads CASSFPSGRSLSYNEQFF. The CDR3 DNA is TGTGCCAGCAGTTTTCCTAGCGGGAGGTCGCTCTCCTACAATGAGCAGTTCTTC.

The V call is TRBV4-1, the J call TRBJ1-1; D gene unclear. CDR1 MGHRA and CDR2 YSYEKL come from the germline V gene. The CDR3 spans 14 residues. V gave up 0 bases and J gave up 8 bases, with 13 bases separating them. The CDR3 DNA reads TGCGCCAGCAGCCAAGATACCGTACGTGGGGAAGCTTTCTTT. Translation gives CASSQDTVRGEAFF.

The V gene is TRBV10-1, the J gene TRBJ2-1; D possibly corresponds to TRBD1 (6 bases). This CDR3 has 13 residues. Germline-derived CDR1 and CDR2 are WNHNN and SYGVQD (reference sequence). The V and J ends lost 0 bases and 13 bases respectively, with 13 bases between them. CDR3 bases: TGCGCCAGCAGTGAGTCGAACGGACAGAGACAGTTCTTC. Translated: CASSESNGQRQFF.

Only one count was recorded for this clone. This chain uses TRBV15 with TRBJ1-2; D may be TRBD1 (5 bases). The CDR3 loop spans 15 amino acids. Germline CDR1 is LNHNV and CDR2 is YYDKDF (reference sequence). V lost 8 bases to trimming and J lost 4 bases, with 20 bases between them. The CDR3: CATSEPPGLSYGYTF. Written as DNA, the CDR3 is TGTGCCACCTCTGAACCGCCGGGACTGAGCTATGGCTACACCTTC.

V is TRBV28 and J is TRBJ2-3, with 9 bases aligning to TRBD2. Per germline, CDR1 MDHEN and CDR2 SYDVKM. The CDR3 contains 14 residues. After removal of 11 bases from V and 1 base from J, the junction contained 7 bases not matched to a gene. The CDR3 region is CAWGREGGTDTQYF. As DNA, the CDR3 is TGTGCCTGGGGGCGGGAGGGCGGCACAGATACGCAGTATTTT.